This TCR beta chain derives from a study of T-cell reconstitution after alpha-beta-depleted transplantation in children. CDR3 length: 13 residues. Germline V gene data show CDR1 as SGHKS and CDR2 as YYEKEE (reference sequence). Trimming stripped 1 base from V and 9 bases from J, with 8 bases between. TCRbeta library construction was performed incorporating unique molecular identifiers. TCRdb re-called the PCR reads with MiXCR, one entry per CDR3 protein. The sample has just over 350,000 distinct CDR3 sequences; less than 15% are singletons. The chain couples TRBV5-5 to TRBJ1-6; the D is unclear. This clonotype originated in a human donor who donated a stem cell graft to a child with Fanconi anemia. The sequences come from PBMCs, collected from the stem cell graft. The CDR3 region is CASSLNSVSPLHF. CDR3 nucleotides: TGTGCCAGCAGCTTGAATTCCGTTTCACCCCTCCACTTT. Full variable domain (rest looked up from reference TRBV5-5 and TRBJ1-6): DAGVTQSPTHLIKTRGQQVTLRCSPISGHKSVSWYQQVLGQGPQFIFQYYEKEERGRGNFPDRFSARQFPNYSSELNVNALLLGDSALYLCASSLNSVSPLHFGNGTRLTVT.